Listed here are 7 T cell receptor beta chains from one sample, sequenced in a study of Ad26.COV2.S vaccination and SARS-CoV-2 variants. Only in-frame clones appear in the TCRdb table, and some are missing; sequencing was by immunoSEQ multiplex PCR. This sample has roughly 420,000 clones, with roughly 89% found just once. Treatment given: roughly 18 received Ad26.COV2.S at low or high dose, single or two shots; roughly five received placebo; per-sample allocation not given. Each sample was drawn 63 days after the first injection (of vaccine or placebo). Sequencing used peripheral blood, obtained in a trial of Ad26.COV2.S vaccine versus placebo. These receptors were obtained from a person between 18 and 65 years old who received the Ad26.COV2.S COVID-19 vaccine or a placebo.

The V call is TRBV29-1, the J call TRBJ1-1; 7 positions match TRBD1. CDR3 length: 13 amino acids. Germline V gives CDR1 SQVTM, CDR2 ANQGSEA. With V trimmed by 4 bases and J by 0 bases, 2 bases remained unmatched. DNA for the CDR3: TGCAGCGTTGGAGGACAGGTGAACACTGAAGCTTTCTTT. Translating it yields CSVGGQVNTEAFF. Using reference TRBV29-1 and TRBJ1-1 for the parts outside the CDR3, the full variable domain is SAVISQKPSRDICQRGTSLTIQCQVDSQVTMMFWYRQQPGQSLTLIATANQGSEATYESGFVIDKFPISRPNLTFSTLTVSNMSPEDSSIYLCSVGGQVNTEAFFGQGTRLTVV.

The J gene is TRBJ2-1, the V gene TRBV5-6, with TRBD2 as a possible D gene (7 bases). V lost 6 bases and J lost 3, with 19 bases in between. Germline assignment: CDR1 SGHDT and CDR2 YYEEEE. The CDR3 is 16 amino acids. The DNA of the CDR3 is TGTGCCAGCACCTCGAATGGGGAGGGGGGCTACAATGAGCAGTTCTTC. This gives the protein CASTSNGEGGYNEQFF.

The chain combines TRBV5-1 with TRBJ2-5; possible D gene TRBD1, 5 bases. Trimming cost V 4 bases and J 1 base, with 14 bases left between them. Germline-derived CDR1 and CDR2 are SGHRS and YFSETQ. The CDR3 is 15 residues long. The CDR3 coding sequence is TGCGCCAGCAGCAAGGAGCAGGGAATCCAAGAGACCCAGTACTTC. It encodes CASSKEQGIQETQYF.

J is TRBJ1-1 and V is TRBV29-1; 7 bases fit TRBD1. Germline CDR1 is SQVTM and CDR2 is ANQGSEA. CDR3 length equals 14 residues. The J segment lost 8 bases and the V segment lost 3 bases, leaving 12 bases of the junction unmatched. CDR3 nucleotides: TGCAGCGTTGAGTTTTCCCTGGACAGGAGAGAAGCTTTCTTT. Its protein is CSVEFSLDRREAFF.

The V call is TRBV9, the J call TRBJ2-3; TRBD1 might be the D (6 bases). Trimming removed 0 bases at V and 2 bases at J, with 7 bases between. The CDR3 covers 14 residues. Germline V gene sequence: CDR1 SGDLS, CDR2 YYNGEE. The DNA of the CDR3 is TGTGCCAGCAGCGTAGCAGGGGCCACAGATACGCAGTATTTT. It is translated as CASSVAGATDTQYF. Full variable domain (rest looked up from reference TRBV9 and TRBJ2-3): DSGVTQTPKHLITATGQRVTLRCSPRSGDLSVYWYQQSLDQGLQFLIQYYNGEERAKGNILERFSAQQFPDLHSELNLSSLELGDSALYFCASSVAGATDTQYFGPGTRLTVL.

The chain uses TRBV9 and TRBJ2-3, with 10 bases matching TRBD1. V lost 0 bases and J lost 3; bases outside the gene matches: 1. Germline lookup yields CDR1 SGDLS and CDR2 YYNGEE. This CDR3 is built from 15 residues. The CDR3 coding sequence is TGTGCCAGCAGCGTAGAGGACAGGGGGACAGATACGCAGTATTTT. It specifies CASSVEDRGTDTQYF.

The rearrangement uses TRBV18 and TRBJ2-1, with TRBD2 matching 9 bases. The CDR3 has 15 residues. The V gene's germline CDR1 is KGHSH and CDR2 LQKENI. V shed 2 bases, J shed 10 bases, and the junction held 9 bases outside the gene matches. CDR3 DNA: TGTGCCAGCTCACCAAGGACTAGCGCGTATAGGGAGCAGTTCTTC. Translating gives CASSPRTSAYREQFF.